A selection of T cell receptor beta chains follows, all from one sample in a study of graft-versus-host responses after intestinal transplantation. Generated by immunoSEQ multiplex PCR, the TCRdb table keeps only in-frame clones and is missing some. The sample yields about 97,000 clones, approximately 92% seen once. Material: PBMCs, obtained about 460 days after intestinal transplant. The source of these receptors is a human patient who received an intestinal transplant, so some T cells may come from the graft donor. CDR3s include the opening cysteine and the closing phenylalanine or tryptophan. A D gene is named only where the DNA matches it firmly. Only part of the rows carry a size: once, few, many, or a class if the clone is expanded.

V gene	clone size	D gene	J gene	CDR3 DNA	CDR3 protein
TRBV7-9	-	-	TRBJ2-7	TGTGCCAGCACTACTATCCCCTACGAGCAGTACTTC	CASTTIPYEQYF
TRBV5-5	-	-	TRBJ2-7	TGTGCCAGCAGCTTGGGTCCAGACCACTACGAGCAGTACTTC	CASSLGPDHYEQYF
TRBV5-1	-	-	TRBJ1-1	TGCGCCAGCAGTACGGAGGGAGGGGAAGCTTTCTTT	CASSTEGGEAFF
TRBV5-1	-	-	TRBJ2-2	TGCGCCAGCAGCTTGGCCGGTCAGCCCGGGGAGCTGTTTTTT	CASSLAGQPGELFF
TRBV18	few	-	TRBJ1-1	TGTGCCAGCTCGTCTGGACGGAACACTGAAGCTTTCTTT	CASSSGRNTEAFF
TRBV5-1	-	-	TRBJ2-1	TGCGCCAGCAGCTTGTTTCGAGGGGACAATGAGCAGTTCTTC	CASSLFRGDNEQFF
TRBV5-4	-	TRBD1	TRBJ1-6	TGTGCCAGCAGCGTGGGACAGGGCCTTCCTTATAATTCACCCCTCCACTTT	CASSVGQGLPYNSPLHF
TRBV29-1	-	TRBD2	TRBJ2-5	TGCAGCGCCGCGGGGGGGAACGAAGAGACCCAGTACTTC	CSAAGGNEETQYF
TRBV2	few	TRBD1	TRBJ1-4	TGTGCCAGCAGTCGACAGGGGGTTAGCAATGAAAAACTGTTTTTT	CASSRQGVSNEKLFF
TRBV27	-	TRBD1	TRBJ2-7	TGTGCCAGCAGGCCAGCCGGGACAGGGGACCTGAGGGGCGAGCAGTACTTC	CASRPAGTGDLRGEQYF
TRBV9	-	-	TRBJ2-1	TGTGCCAGCAGCTCCATCCCCGGACCGCTGAATGAGCAGTTCTTC	CASSSIPGPLNEQFF
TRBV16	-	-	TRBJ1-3	TGTGCCAGCAGCCAATCAGGGGCTGGAAACACCATATATTTT	CASSQSGAGNTIYF
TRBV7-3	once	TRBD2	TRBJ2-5	TGTGCCAGCAGCCTCCGGAGCGGGGCCCAAGAGACCCAGTACTTC	CASSLRSGAQETQYF
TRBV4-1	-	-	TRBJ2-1	TGCGCCAGCAGCCAAGATGAACAGGGACACAATGAGCAGTTCTTC	CASSQDEQGHNEQFF
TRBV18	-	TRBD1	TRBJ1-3	TGTGCCAGCTCCCAGCTCCCTGGACAGGGGGCTGGAAACACCATATATTTT	CASSQLPGQGAGNTIYF
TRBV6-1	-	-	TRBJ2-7	TGTGCCACCCCCAAGGTCCAGGGTTCGCGGGAGCAGTACTTC	CATPKVQGSREQYF
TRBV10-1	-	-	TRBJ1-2	TGCGCCAGCAGTGAGACAGCTAACTATGGCTACACCTTC	CASSETANYGYTF
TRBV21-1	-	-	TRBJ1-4	TGTGCCAGCCTTGCCGGGGTGGGCGAAAAACTGTTTTTT	CASLAGVGEKLFF
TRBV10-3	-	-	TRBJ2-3	TGTGCCATCAGCATAGCCGGGCTGCGAACAGATACGCAGTATTTT	CAISIAGLRTDTQYF
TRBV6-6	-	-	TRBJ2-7	TGTGCCAGCAGTTACAGTGGCAGGGGCCCCTACGAGCAGTACTTC	CASSYSGRGPYEQYF
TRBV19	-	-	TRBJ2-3	TGTGCCAGTACCTCGGACAGCTTCACAGATACGCAGTATTTT	CASTSDSFTDTQYF
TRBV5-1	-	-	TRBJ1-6	TGCGCCAGCAGCTTGGCCGAACACAAGGGACCCCTCCACTTT	CASSLAEHKGPLHF
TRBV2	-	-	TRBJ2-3	TGTGCCAGCAGTGAAGCCGAGGGGCCAGATACGCAGTATTTT	CASSEAEGPDTQYF
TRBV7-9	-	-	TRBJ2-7	TGTGCCAGCAGCCAGCCGAGGGGGGCCCCTGATGGGGAGCAGTACTTC	CASSQPRGAPDGEQYF
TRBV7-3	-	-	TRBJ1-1	TGTGCCAGCAGCTTAACGTCGGGGGGCACTGAAGCTTTCTTT	CASSLTSGGTEAFF
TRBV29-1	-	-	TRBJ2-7	TGCAGCGTTCGAGGGGCTCGGTACGAGCAGTACTTC	CSVRGARYEQYF
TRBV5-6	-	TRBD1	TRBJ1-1	TGTGCCAGCAGCTTGTCCCCCGGGACAGGGAACGGTGAAGCTTTCTTT	CASSLSPGTGNGEAFF
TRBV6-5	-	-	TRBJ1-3	TGTGCCAGCAGTTACTCTTTCTCTGGAAACACCATATATTTT	CASSYSFSGNTIYF
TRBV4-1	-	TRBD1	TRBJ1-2	TGCGCCAGCACCTTTTCTCCTCGACAGGGGGTCGTCTATGGCTACACCTTC	CASTFSPRQGVVYGYTF
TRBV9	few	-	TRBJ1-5	TGTGCCAGCAGCGTAGGGACAGTCAATCAGCCCCAGCATTTT	CASSVGTVNQPQHF
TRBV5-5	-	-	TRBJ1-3	TGTGCCAGCAGCGTGCAGTCCGAGTTAAACACCATATATTTT	CASSVQSELNTIYF
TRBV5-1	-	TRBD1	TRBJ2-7	TGCGCCAGCAGCCCAGGACAGGGACCCTACGAGCAGTACTTC	CASSPGQGPYEQYF
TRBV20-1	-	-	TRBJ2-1	TGCAGTGCGCCTAGATCTCTTGAGCAGTTCTTC	CSAPRSLEQFF
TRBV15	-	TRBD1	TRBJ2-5	TGTGCCACCAGCAGAGAGGGACAGCTACAAGAGACCCAGTACTTC	CATSREGQLQETQYF
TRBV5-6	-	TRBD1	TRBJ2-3	TGTGCCAGCAGCTTGCCAGGGGGCCGGACAGATACGCAGTATTTT	CASSLPGGRTDTQYF
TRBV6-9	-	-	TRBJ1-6	TGTGCCAGCAGTTTTGGCAGGACTGAGGGGCCCTATAATTCACCCCTCCACTTT	CASSFGRTEGPYNSPLHF
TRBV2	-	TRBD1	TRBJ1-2	TGTGCCAGCACCCCAACGGGACAGGGGGCGCCGAACTATGGCTACACCTTC	CASTPTGQGAPNYGYTF
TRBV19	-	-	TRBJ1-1	TGTGCCAGTAGCCTTCTCGGGACGGTGAACACTGAAGCTTTCTTT	CASSLLGTVNTEAFF
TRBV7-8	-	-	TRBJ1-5	TGTGCCAGCAGCCCCCACTCGGCCCCGTTCAATCAGCCCCAGCATTTT	CASSPHSAPFNQPQHF
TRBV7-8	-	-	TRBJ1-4	TGTGCCAGCAGCTTAATCTCCCCCGGGACCAAAGAAAAACTGTTTTTT	CASSLISPGTKEKLFF
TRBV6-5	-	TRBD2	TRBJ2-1	TGTGCCAGCACCCGAAGCGGGGGACTCTACAATGAGCAGTTCTTC	CASTRSGGLYNEQFF
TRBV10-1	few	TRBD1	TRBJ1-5	TGCGCCAGCATTTGGAGACAGGGGGTTGGCAATCAGCCCCAGCATTTT	CASIWRQGVGNQPQHF
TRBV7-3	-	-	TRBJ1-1	TGTGCCAGCAGCTTCCGGGTCTTGGAGGCGAACACTGAAGCTTTCTTT	CASSFRVLEANTEAFF
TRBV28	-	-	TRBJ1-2	TGTGCCAGCAGTTCTGACAGGCTTCATGGCTACACCTTC	CASSSDRLHGYTF
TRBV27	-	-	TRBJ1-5	TGTGCCAGCAGTTTAGGAGGGAGCAATCAGCCCCAGCATTTT	CASSLGGSNQPQHF
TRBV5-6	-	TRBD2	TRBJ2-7	TGTGCCAGCAGCCCGGGGGGGGGCCACTACGAGCAGTACTTC	CASSPGGGHYEQYF
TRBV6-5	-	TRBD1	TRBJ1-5	TGTGCCAGCACCGACGGGACAGGGGGCCGATGGCAGCATTTT	CASTDGTGGRWQHF
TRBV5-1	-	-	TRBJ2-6	TGCGCCAGCAGCTTGGAGGGAACTGGGGCCAACGTCCTGACTTTC	CASSLEGTGANVLTF
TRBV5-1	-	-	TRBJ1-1	TGCGCCAGCAGCTTGGTCGAGCAGGGTGGCACTGAAGCTTTCTTT	CASSLVEQGGTEAFF